This TCR beta chain was retrieved from a study of prognosis after radiotherapy for stage I lung cancer. Study-wide background: Each patient with non-small cell lung cancer was deemed medically inoperable. Notes on the study in general: The question of whether the expanded TCR clones were tumor-specific was not determined. Differing TRBV and TRBJ gene usage was reportedly seen between patients with and without metastases.

This clonotype has ten or more counts. The antigen remains undetermined. CDR1 and CDR2 from the germline V gene are DFQATT and SNEGSKA (reference sequence). CDR3 size: 11 residues. Trimming removed 4 bases at V and 7 bases at J, with 10 bases between. Two-round multiplex PCR, the amplification method, yielded TCR beta CDR3 from genomic DNA. Every TRBV and TRBJ gene had its own specific primer in first-round PCR. Via MiXCR, TCRdb re-called the multiplex PCR reads, giving one row per CDR3 protein. The table shows 15,000 or so distinct CDR3 sequences, with about 30% occurring only once. Node negativity on CT and PET/CT was present in all patients, alongside an absence of prior chemotherapy, radiotherapy or other malignancies.

The chain joins TRBV20-1 to TRBJ2-5, with a tentative D call TRBD2 (6 bases). The origin of this receptor is a donor older than 45 with non-small cell lung cancer. The sample in question was PBMCs, obtained before or after stereotactic body radiation therapy (not recorded which). Here the CDR3 DNA reads TGCAGTGCTAAGGAGGGCGGGACCCAGTACTTC. Translated: CSAKEGGTQYF.